The T cell receptor (beta chain) under discussion was sequenced for a study of vaccination and CD4 T cells after COVID-19 (dated by TCRdb to between 2021 and 2023). Concerning the study at large: Every convalescent patient had a positive nasal swab PCR test for SARS-CoV-2, with mild disease in 9 or 10 patients and severe disease in one. Control cultures used a CEFX viral epitope pool as positive control, an HIV-1 Nef peptide pool as negative control, or no peptide. Post-COVID blood samples were collected from convalescent patients a median of around 96 days after diagnosis, with a range of roughly 30 to 170 days. The cultures were stimulated with overlapping spike peptide pools from SARS-CoV-2 and from the common cold coronaviruses HCoV-NL63, HCoV-OC43 and HCoV-229E. The convalescent cohort comprised six males and four females, including two Hispanic individuals, seven Caucasians, two Asians and one multiracial person. Post-vaccine blood samples were taken a median of approximately 70 days after the second vaccine dose, with a range of about 13 to 250 days. The spike-specific CD4+ TCR repertoire was compared before and after mRNA vaccination in over 9 COVID-19 convalescent patients and a handful of infection-naive healthy vaccine recipients. Participants got two doses of the Pfizer-BioNTech BNT162b2 vaccine (n=8) or two doses of the Moderna mRNA-1273 vaccine (n=2). Overall study outcomes, separate from this receptor: The median number of SARS-CoV-2-reactive clonotypes rose from about 19 after infection to 38 after vaccination, but the change was not significant. The number of convalescent patients in the study was relatively small, and the study did not examine early timepoints following natural infection. In convalescent patients, nearly all vaccine-specific clones (304 of 307) were found to be mono-reactive for SARS-CoV-2 spike rather than cross-reactive with common cold coronaviruses. Among the post-vaccine SARS-CoV-2-reactive clones in convalescent patients, a median around 90% showed up only after vaccination, which suggests vaccine-specific priming.

The treatment or condition label, as the study defines it: roughly ten-day PBMC culture with coronavirus spike peptide pools or control peptides (ViraFEST assay). The ViraFEST assay, used in the study, expanded antigen-specific T cells with peptide pools and then identified the expanded clonotypes through TCR sequencing. Positive SARS-CoV-2 PCR tests in the convalescent patients dated from March to December 2020, before Alpha, Beta and Delta variants emerged in the United States. Each well held approximately 2 million PBMCs cultured in IMDM containing about 5% human AB serum and 9 to 10 IU/ml IL-2, with 7.5 to 10 ug/ml peptide pools added. Half of the culture medium was replaced with fresh IL-2-containing medium on days 3 and 7. CD4+ T cells were isolated after around ten days of culture through negative selection using the EasySep CD4+ T cell isolation kit. Ficoll-Paque Plus gradient centrifugation was used to isolate PBMCs from whole blood, and the isolated PBMCs were then either used fresh or cryopreserved at -140C. Culture conditions were generally each tested in triplicate wells.

To note about this clonotype: Its antigen is still unknown. No base quality values were provided; no much bigger clone lies one nucleotide off.

The library was produced with PCR. DNA from cultured CD4+ T cells was subjected to TCR sequencing with the Oncomine TCR Beta short-read assay at the Johns Hopkins FTIC core. The QIAamp micro DNA kit was used to extract genomic DNA from the cultured CD4+ T cells. Oncomine TCR Beta libraries made from cultured CD4+ T cells were pooled using unique dual indexes and sequenced on an Illumina iSeq 100. In the source study's methods: Non-productive sequences were removed, and CDR3s not starting with C, not ending with F or W, or shorter than 7 amino acids were discarded. Antigen-specific clonotypes were identified using the MANAFEST web application through comparison of peptide-stimulated wells with reference and other culture wells. Positive clones required FDR below 0.05, an odds ratio above 5, and productive frequency above 0.1% in at least two of three replicate wells. Cross-reactive clonotypes were defined as significantly expanded in both SARS-CoV-2 spike wells and at least one common cold coronavirus spike condition. Levenshtein distances (stringdist) and unrooted phylogenetic trees (ape) in R version 3.6.1 were used to assess CDR3 homology. The public reads were run again by TCRdb, first through fastp at Q25 and then through MiXCR, and only productive beta chains were kept. Rows are unified per CDR3 protein, each entry keeping the most common DNA and genes. For this entry, the V and J calls and clone size follow TCRdb and not the study's own pipeline. The sample table holds tens of thousands of distinct CDR3 sequences, of which about 45% were seen once. More than 3.5% of the sample is taken by the ten largest.

V ends up 6 bases short and J 3 bases short, with an unmatched junction base count of 7. From the germline V gene, CDR1 is SNHLY and CDR2 is FYNNEI. There are 14 amino acids in the CDR3, from cysteine to phenylalanine inclusive. Here the CDR3 DNA is all that survives: 42 bases in frame from base 1. Sequenced: CD4+ T cells from blood, cultured in vitro. The receptor was derived from a human donor who had recovered from COVID-19. The rearranged segments are TRBV2 and TRBJ2-5; 7 central nucleotides agree with TRBD1. The nucleotides are TGTGCCAGCAGCCTCGCCGACAGGGAAGAGACCCAGTACTTC. Its protein is CASSLADREETQYF. The entire variable domain, with the stretches around the CDR3 drawn from the reference TRBV2 and TRBJ2-5 proteins, is EPEVTQTPSHQVTQMGQEVILRCVPISNHLYFYWYRQILGQKVEFLVSFYNNEISEKSEIFDDQFSVERPDGSNFTLKIRSTKLEDSAMYFCASSLADREETQYFGPGTRLLVL.